Listed here is a single T cell receptor beta chain. CDR3 length equals 14 residues. CDR1 and CDR2 from the germline V gene are MGHRA and YSYEKL. The V gene lost 3 bases and the J gene lost 2 bases, with 10 bases spanning the gap. The data originate from a study of blood T cells in healthy people across ages. The second PCR ran roughly 7 to 12 cycles with a sample-barcoded 5' primer and J-beta primers. TCRdb recomputed calls from the 5' RACE reads with MiXCR, one row per CDR3 protein. In the table there are about 680,000 distinct CDR3 sequences, around 48% of which are singletons. The sample taken for sequencing was blood. The clonotype originates from a woman aged 55 to 70 in good health. The chain links TRBV4-1 to TRBJ1-2; D possibly corresponds to TRBD1 (6 bases). CDR3 nucleotide sequence: TGCGCCAGCAGCCACCCCGGACAGAACTATGGCTACACCTTC. Protein sequence: CASSHPGQNYGYTF.